The 25 T cell receptor beta chains presented below share a single source sample, sequenced in a study of blood T cell repertoires in COVID-19. The assay was immunoSEQ multiplex PCR, and TCRdb's table has in-frame clones only and misses some. This sample has more than 85,000 clones; approximately 91% occur once, and the top ten carry roughly 6.5%. Sequencing was carried out using peripheral blood. Source of these receptors: a woman between 55 and 75 years old with acute or convalescent COVID-19.

This clone showed up many times. J is TRBJ2-3 and V is TRBV6-2 or TRBV6-3, with a tentative D call TRBD2 (5 bases). CDR3 length equals 14 residues. Between the trimmed V and J ends, which lost 0 bases and 1 base, there was a span of 5 bases. In germline, CDR1 is MNHEY, CDR2 SVGEGT. CDR3 protein: CASSYSRGTDTQYF. DNA of the CDR3: TGTGCCAGCAGTTACTCGCGGGGCACAGATACGCAGTATTTT.

The rearrangement uses TRBV29-1 and TRBJ2-2, with D perhaps TRBD1 (6 bases). The V end lost 5 bases, the J end lost 0 bases, and 19 bases lay between the germline ends. The CDR3 has 17 amino acids. Germline CDR1 is SQVTM and CDR2 is ANQGSEA. The CDR3 DNA sequence: TGCAGCGTTCTACAAATACAGGGTCAATCGAACACCGGGGAGCTGTTTTTT. Its translation: CSVLQIQGQSNTGELFF.

V gene TRBV7-2 combines with J gene TRBJ1-6; D gene ambiguous. Germline V gives CDR1 SGHTA, CDR2 FQGNSA. The CDR3 is 11 residues long. V lost 5 bases and J 14 bases, leaving 10 bases between the germline ends. The CDR3 is CASSVLETLHF. The DNA for the CDR3 is TGTGCCAGCAGCGTGCTAGAGACCCTCCACTTT.

The rearrangement uses TRBV28 and TRBJ2-7, with 11 bases identical to TRBD1. The CDR3 has 16 amino acids. Looked up from germline, CDR1 is MDHEN and CDR2 is SYDVKM. J lost 0 bases, V lost 8 bases, and 9 bases had no gene match. The CDR3, as DNA: TGTGCCAGCGGGGGACAGGGGGACGCCAGCTCCTACGAGCAGTACGTC. Its translation is CASGGQGDASSYEQYV.

This sequence joins TRBV3-1 (or the pseudogene TRBV3-2) and TRBJ2-2, with D perhaps matching TRBD2 (5 bases). CDR3 length equals 14 residues. Germline V gene sequence: CDR1 LGHDT, CDR2 YNNKEL (reference sequence). Deletions cut 6 bases from V and 2 bases from J, with 10 bases between. CDR3 sequence reads: CASSTTSNTGELFF. The DNA for the CDR3 is TGTGCCAGCAGTACAACTAGTAACACCGGGGAGCTGTTTTTT.

The chain recombines TRBV5-1 with TRBJ2-7; tentatively, D is TRBD1 (5 bases). V was trimmed by 0 bases and J by 5 bases, leaving 9 bases between them. Germline V gives CDR1 SGHRS, CDR2 YFSETQ. The CDR3 has 13 amino acids. The CDR3 loop is CASSLDRPDEQYF. CDR3 nucleotide sequence: TGCGCCAGCAGCTTGGACAGGCCCGACGAGCAGTACTTC.

This clone has only a few counts. The V call is TRBV9, the J call TRBJ2-2; D perhaps matches TRBD1 (6 bases). Trimming cost V 2 bases and J 2 bases, with 10 bases left between them. The germline V gene encodes CDR1 SGDLS and CDR2 YYNGEE. The CDR3 contains 15 residues. The CDR3 DNA sequence: TGTGCCAGCAGCGTCCTGGGGGCAAACACCGGGGAGCTGTTTTTT. Amino acids: CASSVLGANTGELFF.

J is TRBJ2-5 and V is TRBV3-1 (or the pseudogene TRBV3-2), with 13 bases aligning to TRBD2. The CDR3 covers 15 residues. V lost 4 bases and J lost 6; bases outside the gene matches: 5. Germline V gene lookup returns CDR1 LGHDT and CDR2 YNNKEL (reference sequence). Here the CDR3 reads CASSPRTSGSKTQYF. As DNA, the CDR3 is TGTGCCAGCAGCCCCAGGACTAGCGGGAGCAAGACCCAGTACTTC.

This sequence joins TRBV7-9 and TRBJ2-2, with D hard to call. Trimming removed 3 bases from V and 4 bases from J, with 9 bases in between. The germline V gene has CDR1 SEHNR and CDR2 FQNEAQ (reference sequence). The CDR3 consists of 14 residues. The CDR3 protein is CASSFGPSTGELFF. CDR3 nucleotide sequence: TGTGCCAGCAGCTTTGGCCCCTCCACCGGGGAGCTGTTTTTT. Looking up the rest from reference TRBV7-9 and TRBJ2-2 gives the full variable domain: DTGVSQNPRHKITKRGQNVTFRCDPISEHNRLYWYRQTLGQGPEFLTYFQNEAQLEKSRLLSDRFSAERPKGSFSTLEIQRTEQGDSAMYLCASSFGPSTGELFFGEGSRLTVL.

This CDR3 is CASSFGGLDTQYF. The CDR3 DNA is TGCGCCAGCAGCTTCGGGGGATTAGATACGCAGTATTTT. The genes are TRBV5-1 and TRBJ2-3, with TRBD2 as a possible D gene (6 bases). Germline lookup yields CDR1 SGHRS and CDR2 YFSETQ. This CDR3 has 13 residues. V was cut by 2 bases and J by 5 bases, with 9 bases left in between.

V usage is TRBV5-1 and J usage is TRBJ1-1; TRBD1 is a possible D gene (5 bases). V shed 6 bases and J shed 5 bases, with 8 bases lying between them. The germline CDR1 and CDR2 sequences are SGHRS and YFSETQ. There are 11 residues in the CDR3. The CDR3 spells CASKQETEAFF. In DNA, the CDR3 is TGCGCCAGCAAACAGGAGACTGAAGCTTTCTTT.

This clone showed up just once. The V call is TRBV24-1, the J call TRBJ2-1, with a possible D match to TRBD1 (6 bases). Per germline, CDR1 KGHDR and CDR2 SFDVKD. With 2 bases removed from V and 9 bases from J, the gap between germline ends came to 16 bases. The CDR3 is made up of 15 amino acids. CDR3 in amino acids: CATSDWGRGLGEQFF. The CDR3 DNA reads as TGTGCCACCAGTGATTGGGGGCGCGGCCTCGGTGAGCAGTTCTTC.

The gene calls are TRBV19 and TRBJ2-1; TRBD2 aligns across 14 bases. V lost 7 bases and J lost 0; bases outside the gene matches: 14. The CDR3 spans 20 residues. Looked up from germline, CDR1 is LNHDA and CDR2 is SQIVND (reference sequence). The CDR3 nucleotides are TGTGCCAGTACCGCCCCGGGACTAGCGGGAGTGGGGAGCTCCTACAATGAGCAGTTCTTC. Its protein is CASTAPGLAGVGSSYNEQFF.

This clone came up a few times. The rearrangement links TRBV19 to TRBJ2-5, with 10 nucleotides matching TRBD2. From germline, CDR1 is LNHDA and CDR2 SQIVND (reference sequence). The CDR3 spans 14 residues. The trim removed 5 bases at V and 5 bases at J, leaving 5 bases unmatched. CDR3 amino acids: CASSPSGSWETQYF. Written as DNA, the CDR3 is TGTGCCAGTAGTCCTAGCGGGAGTTGGGAGACCCAGTACTTC.

J is TRBJ1-3 and V is TRBV12-3 or TRBV12-4; D unclear. The CDR3 consists of 11 residues. Trimming cost V 2 bases and J 8 bases, with 4 bases left between them. The CDR3 loop reads CASSLIDTIYF. In nucleotides, the CDR3 is TGTGCCAGCAGTTTAATAGACACCATATATTTT.

This clone was found a few times. This chain links TRBV5-6 with TRBJ1-5; no clear D gene. The germline V gene encodes CDR1 SGHDT and CDR2 YYEEEE. Trimming left V 0 bases short and J 0 bases short, with 7 bases between. This CDR3 contains 15 residues. The chain's CDR3 is CASSLGGYSNQPQHF. CDR3 DNA sequence: TGTGCCAGCAGCTTGGGAGGGTATAGCAATCAGCCCCAGCATTTT.

V usage is TRBV6-5 and J usage is TRBJ2-7, with TRBD2 identical over 9 bases. This CDR3 spans 15 amino acids. J gave up 2 bases and V 3 bases, and 5 bases lay outside the gene matches. Per the germline V gene, CDR1 is MNHEY and CDR2 is SVGAGI. DNA of the CDR3: TGTGCCAGCAGTTATACTAGCGGGCCACCCTACGAGCAGTACTTC. Encoded protein: CASSYTSGPPYEQYF.

This clone came up once. The rearrangement links TRBV28 to TRBJ2-2, with 15 bases identical to TRBD2. V lost 5 bases, J lost 6 bases, and 4 bases stayed unmatched. This CDR3 spans 16 amino acids. The germline V gene encodes CDR1 MDHEN and CDR2 SYDVKM. CDR3 nucleotides: TGTGCCAGCAGTCCCGGACTAGCGGGAGGGGCCGGGGAGCTGTTTTTT. Its translation is CASSPGLAGGAGELFF.

The chain combines TRBV9 with TRBJ2-1; D is uncertain. Germline CDR1 and CDR2: SGDLS and YYNGEE. CDR3 size: 16 residues. V lost 5 bases and J 0 bases, leaving 15 bases between the germline ends. The CDR3 region is CASSHQASDSYNEQFF. As DNA, the CDR3 is TGTGCCAGCAGTCATCAGGCCTCCGACTCCTACAATGAGCAGTTCTTC.

The chain recombines TRBV4-1 with TRBJ2-3; 11 bases are shared with TRBD2. The V and J ends lost 1 base and 4 bases, in that order; junction bases with no gene match: 7. Per the germline V gene, CDR1 is MGHRA and CDR2 is YSYEKL. The CDR3 totals 17 residues. The CDR3 sequence is CASSQALLAGVADTQYF. CDR3 coding DNA: TGCGCCAGCAGCCAAGCACTACTAGCGGGAGTGGCAGATACGCAGTATTTT.

The CDR3 sequence is CASRSAGAQAYGYTF. DNA for the CDR3: TGTGCCAGCAGGAGTGCAGGGGCGCAAGCCTATGGCTACACCTTC. The rearrangement links TRBV27 to TRBJ1-2; the D gene is possibly TRBD1 (6 bases). In germline, CDR1 is MNHEY, CDR2 SMNVEV (reference sequence). With 6 bases removed from V and 4 bases from J, the gap between germline ends came to 18 bases. The CDR3 has 15 amino acids.

The chain combines TRBV7-8 with TRBJ2-3; D gene ambiguous. The germline V gene has CDR1 SGHVS and CDR2 FQNEAQ. The V end was cut by 5 bases, the J end by 2 bases, with 11 bases between. The CDR3 consists of 14 residues. The CDR3 sequence: CASSTGGHTDTQYF. CDR3 nucleotide sequence: TGTGCCAGCAGCACCGGTGGGCACACAGATACGCAGTATTTT.

The V call is TRBV19, the J call TRBJ1-2, with 7 bases aligning to TRBD1. This CDR3 contains 15 residues. Unmatched junction bases numbered 9, after V lost 4 bases and J lost 4 bases. CDR1 and CDR2 (germline): LNHDA, SQIVND (reference sequence). CDR3 DNA: TGTGCCAGTAGTACAAGGACAGGTCTAACCTATGGCTACACCTTC. This gives the protein CASSTRTGLTYGYTF.

The V call is TRBV9, the J call TRBJ2-1; 16 nucleotides agree with TRBD2. The CDR3 is 18 residues long. Germline loops: CDR1 SGDLS, CDR2 YYNGEE. V was pared by 5 bases and J by 7 bases, with 12 bases of the junction left unmatched. This CDR3 is CASRPTPGLAGGQNEQFF. Written as DNA, the CDR3 is TGTGCCAGCAGACCAACGCCGGGACTAGCGGGAGGGCAAAATGAGCAGTTCTTC.

V is TRBV6-5 and J is TRBJ2-1; D gene unclear. Germline assignment: CDR1 MNHEY and CDR2 SVGAGI. CDR3 length equals 10 residues. Between the trimmed V and J ends, which lost 6 bases and 7 bases, there was a span of 4 bases. Written as DNA, the CDR3 is TGTGCCAGCAGCCGGAATGAGCAGTTCTTC. This gives the protein CASSRNEQFF.